Shown below are 28 T cell receptor beta chains from a single sample sequenced in a study of vaccination and CD4 T cells after COVID-19. Cultured CD4+ T-cell DNA underwent Oncomine TCR Beta short-read sequencing. TCRdb reanalysed the PCR reads using MiXCR and keeps one entry per CDR3 protein. Among 8,500 to 10,000 distinct CDR3 sequences, roughly 60% were seen once, and the ten largest hold over 20%. Their target antigens are unknown. Treatment in this sample: approximately nine-day PBMC culture with coronavirus spike peptide pools or control peptides (ViraFEST assay). Samples of CD4+ T cells were obtained from the unexposed donor before the COVID-19 pandemic (2011-2018). What was sequenced was CD4+ T cells from blood, cultured in vitro. The receptors were sampled from a human donor in good health.

The chain recombines TRBV21-1 with TRBJ2-7; the DNA was not used to check the table's D call, TRBD1. TRBV21-1 is annotated as a pseudogene. This CDR3 contains 15 residues. Here the CDR3 reads CASSKVDRGLCEQYF. Here the CDR3 DNA reads TGTGCCAGCAGCAAAGTGGACAGGGGTCTCTGCGAGCAGTACTTC.

The chain is built from TRBV4-1 and TRBJ2-5; 7 bases are shared with TRBD2. CDR1 MGHRA and CDR2 YSYEKL come from the germline V gene. Trimming took 0 bases from V and 5 from J; bases not matched to a gene: 6. The CDR3 spans 15 residues. The CDR3 DNA is TGCGCCAGCAGCCAAGAACCTAGCGGTGGGGAGACCCAGTACTTC. Its translation is CASSQEPSGGETQYF.

The chain recombines TRBV19 with TRBJ1-5; unclear D gene. Trimming stripped 5 bases from V and 0 bases from J, with 11 bases between. Germline loops: CDR1 LNHDA, CDR2 SQIVND (reference sequence). The CDR3 has 15 amino acids. The CDR3 sequence is CASSAYTLSNQPQHF. For the CDR3, the DNA is TGTGCCAGTAGTGCGTATACACTTAGCAATCAGCCCCAGCATTTT.

In its sample, this clonotype was seen a few times. This rearrangement joins TRBV6-5 to TRBJ2-7; D is possibly TRBD1 or TRBD2 (5 bases each). The V and J ends lost 3 bases and 1 base respectively, with 13 bases between them. The germline V gene has CDR1 MNHEY and CDR2 SVGAGI. This CDR3 is built from 15 residues. The CDR3, as DNA: TGTGCCAGCAGTTATGTGGGGGTGGCGTCCTACGAGCAGTACTTC. Protein sequence: CASSYVGVASYEQYF.

The V call is TRBV5-4, the J call TRBJ2-7, with TRBD1 identical over 9 bases. The CDR3 covers 14 residues. After removal of 4 bases from V and 3 bases from J, the junction contained 5 bases not matched to a gene. The germline CDR1 and CDR2 sequences are SGHNT and YYREEE (reference sequence). CDR3 DNA sequence: TGTGCCAGCAGCGCCGGGACAGGGATCTACGAGCAGTACTTC. Its translation: CASSAGTGIYEQYF.

The genes are TRBV20-1 and TRBJ2-3; 15 bases are shared with TRBD2. CDR1 DFQATT and CDR2 SNEGSKA come from the germline V gene (reference sequence). The CDR3 has 14 residues. With 6 bases clipped from V and 8 bases from J, the junction kept 6 bases outside the gene matches. CDR3 nucleotides: TGCAGTGCCCGACGGACTAGCGGGGGGGGTACGCAGTATTTT. Its protein product is CSARRTSGGGTQYF.

The chain is built from TRBV6-1 and TRBJ1-2; possible D gene TRBD1, 5 bases. CDR3 length equals 14 residues. The germline gives CDR1 MNHNS, CDR2 SASEGT. The V and J ends lost 1 base and 4 bases respectively, with 10 bases between them. CDR3 bases: TGTGCCAGCAGTGAAGGCGGCAGGGTCTATGGCTACACCTTC. Its translation is CASSEGGRVYGYTF.

A few counts support this clonotype. This CDR3 reads CASNYRLAGSHPDTQYF. The DNA for the CDR3 is TGTGCCAGCAACTACCGGCTAGCGGGGTCGCATCCAGATACGCAGTATTTT. V usage is TRBV6-2 or TRBV6-3 and J usage is TRBJ2-3, with TRBD2 identical over 9 bases. With 7 bases clipped from V and 4 bases from J, the junction kept 15 bases outside the gene matches. Per germline, CDR1 MNHEY and CDR2 SVGEGT. The CDR3 consists of 17 residues.

This clonotype was recorded a few times. This chain joins TRBV19 and TRBJ2-7; TRBD1 matches 9 bases. Unmatched junction bases numbered 5, after V lost 3 bases and J lost 2 bases. The CDR3 runs to 15 residues. Germline lookup yields CDR1 LNHDA and CDR2 SQIVND (reference sequence). This CDR3 reads CASSMTGQGPYEQYF. In DNA form, the CDR3 reads TGTGCCAGTAGTATGACGGGACAGGGTCCCTACGAGCAGTACTTC.

This clonotype turned up a few times. The chain recombines TRBV20-1 with TRBJ1-1; possible D gene TRBD1, 5 bases. Trimming removed 1 base from V and 12 bases from J, with 15 bases in between. The CDR3 sequence is 12 residues long. The germline CDR1 and CDR2 sequences are DFQATT and SNEGSKA (reference sequence). The CDR3 sequence: CSARGSWDLTFF. CDR3 sequence (DNA): TGCAGTGCTAGAGGTAGTTGGGACCTTACTTTCTTT.

The rearrangement links TRBV7-9 to TRBJ2-1; 9 bases fit TRBD2. Germline CDR1 and CDR2: SEHNR and FQNEAQ (reference sequence). This CDR3 has 19 residues. After removal of 5 bases from V and 4 bases from J, the junction contained 18 bases not matched to a gene. This CDR3 reads CASSPRGASGTMGYNEQFF. CDR3 nucleotide sequence: TGTGCCAGCAGCCCACGCGGGGCTAGCGGGACAATGGGATACAATGAGCAGTTCTTC.

This clonotype was counted once. The chain combines TRBV28 with TRBJ2-3; a possible D gene is TRBD1 (7 bases). The V end lost 8 bases, the J end lost 6 bases, and 12 bases lay between the germline ends. Germline-derived CDR1 and CDR2 are MDHEN and SYDVKM. The CDR3 consists of 12 residues. The CDR3 spells CASQGGRDTQYF. CDR3 bases: TGTGCCAGCCAGGGGGGTCGGGATACGCAGTATTTT.

The chain joins TRBV7-2 to TRBJ2-7, with D possibly matching TRBD1 (5 bases). The CDR3 consists of 14 residues. V was cut by 4 bases and J by 3 bases, with 13 bases left in between. Germline V CDR1 and CDR2: SGHTA, FQGNSA. CDR3 sequence reads: CASSSPQGFYEQYF. Here the CDR3 DNA reads TGTGCCAGCAGCTCACCCCAGGGTTTCTACGAGCAGTACTTC.

V gene TRBV27 combines with J gene TRBJ1-5, with D unresolved. The CDR3 has 14 amino acids. The V gene's germline CDR1 is MNHEY and CDR2 SMNVEV (reference sequence). The V gene lost 5 bases and the J gene lost 7 bases, with 15 bases spanning the gap. This chain's CDR3 is CASSARGSEQPQHF. The CDR3 coding sequence is TGTGCCAGCAGTGCACGGGGATCTGAGCAGCCCCAGCATTTT.

The V gene is TRBV20-1, the J gene TRBJ2-3; possibly TRBD2 for D (5 bases). The CDR3 is 14 residues long. The germline gives CDR1 DFQATT, CDR2 SNEGSKA (reference sequence). Trimming pared 6 bases from V and 3 bases from J, leaving 16 bases between. In nucleotides, the CDR3 is TGCAGTGCCCGCGCTCCGGGGATTACAGATACGCAGTATTTT. Protein sequence: CSARAPGITDTQYF.

This chain uses TRBV20-1 with TRBJ1-1; D is unclear. With 5 bases removed from V and 1 base from J, the gap between germline ends came to 8 bases. The CDR3 extends over 12 amino acids. Germline-derived CDR1 and CDR2 are DFQATT and SNEGSKA (reference sequence). The CDR3 nucleotides are TGCAGTGCTGGTCCGGCGAACACTGAAGCTTTCTTT. Translated: CSAGPANTEAFF.

This chain joins TRBV27 and TRBJ2-3; D gene uncertain. The CDR3 sequence is 12 residues long. CDR1 MNHEY and CDR2 SMNVEV come from the germline V gene (reference sequence). Trimming removed 4 bases at V and 8 bases at J, with 10 bases between. The CDR3 DNA is TGTGCCAGCAGTTCAATTGGTTTTACGCAGTATTTT. This codes for CASSSIGFTQYF.

The rearrangement uses TRBV4-1 and TRBJ2-6; D is undetermined. The germline V and J ends were trimmed by 4 bases and 7 bases, with 8 bases remaining between them. The CDR3 contains 13 residues. Germline V CDR1 and CDR2: MGHRA, YSYEKL. CDR3 DNA sequence: TGCGCCAGCAGCCTTGCCGGAGCCAACGTCCTGACTTTC. Amino acids: CASSLAGANVLTF.

This clonotype was counted between two and nine times. The rearrangement links TRBV24-1 to TRBJ2-7; 8 bases agree with TRBD1. The CDR3 loop spans 13 amino acids. Germline V gives CDR1 KGHDR, CDR2 SFDVKD. V was clipped by 7 bases and J by 3 bases; unmatched bases: 4. This CDR3 reads CATSRTGIYEQYF. CDR3 sequence (DNA): TGTGCCACCAGCCGGACAGGGATCTACGAGCAGTACTTC.

This clonotype was seen once. The chain has TRBV27 and TRBJ2-7; 9 bases fit TRBD1. The ends lost 5 bases at V and 4 bases at J; junction bases unmatched: 9. The CDR3 length is 15 residues. Germline loops: CDR1 MNHEY, CDR2 SMNVEV (reference sequence). CDR3 protein: CASSPRDRAAYEQYF. In DNA, the CDR3 is TGTGCCAGCAGTCCCCGGGACAGGGCGGCTTACGAGCAGTACTTC.

Only a few counts were recorded for this clonotype. The chain is built from TRBV6-1 and TRBJ2-3; 11 bases agree with TRBD2. The junction had 9 bases not matched to a gene; V was cut back by 6 bases and J by 4 bases. The V gene's germline CDR1 is MNHNS and CDR2 SASEGT. CDR3 length: 16 amino acids. CDR3 DNA: TGTGCCAGCAGCGCTACTAGCGGGGGTTGGGCAGATACGCAGTATTTT. It yields the protein CASSATSGGWADTQYF.

The genes are TRBV6-5 and TRBJ2-5, with TRBD1 identical over 7 bases. Germline V lookup: CDR1 MNHEY, CDR2 SVGAGI. After removal of 4 bases from V and 3 bases from J, the junction contained 8 bases not matched to a gene. The CDR3 length is 15 residues. The CDR3 DNA sequence: TGTGCCAGCAGTTTTAGCAGGGGGACGAAAGAGACCCAGTACTTC. Protein product: CASSFSRGTKETQYF.

The V gene is TRBV28, the J gene TRBJ2-7; D gene ambiguous. This CDR3 contains 10 residues. Germline CDR1 is MDHEN and CDR2 is SYDVKM. The V end was cut by 6 bases, the J end by 1 base, with 1 base between. The DNA of the CDR3 is TGTGCCAGCAGATCCTACGAGCAGTACTTC. Translated: CASRSYEQYF. Using reference TRBV28 and TRBJ2-7 for the parts outside the CDR3, the full variable domain is DVKVTQSSRYLVKRTGEKVFLECVQDMDHENMFWYRQDPGLGLRLIYFSYDVKMKEKGDIPEGYSVSREKKERFSLILESASTNQTSMYLCASRSYEQYFGPGTRLTVT.

This clonotype was counted a few times. Mismatch with germline at one junction end may stem from a read error. CDR3 region: CSARETNYGYTF. Here the CDR3 DNA reads TGCAGTGCTCGAGAGACTAACTATGGCTACACCTTC. The chain combines TRBV20-1 with TRBJ1-2; no reliable D call. The CDR3 loop spans 12 amino acids. Germline V gene lookup returns CDR1 DFQATT and CDR2 SNEGSKA (reference sequence).

The table lists this clonotype with a count of one. The rearrangement links TRBV27 to TRBJ2-7, with D perhaps given as TRBD1 or TRBD2 (6 bases each). The CDR3 consists of 13 residues. Germline CDR1 MNHEY, CDR2 SMNVEV (reference sequence). The ends were cut back, 3 bases at V and 6 bases at J, with 12 bases in the middle. CDR3: CASSFGGRVEQYF. The CDR3 nucleotides read TGTGCCAGCAGTTTCGGGGGCCGAGTCGAGCAGTACTTC.

This clonotype was seen a handful of times. V gene TRBV24-1 combines with J gene TRBJ2-3; D is undetermined. There are 14 residues in the CDR3. Per germline, CDR1 KGHDR and CDR2 SFDVKD. V lost 3 bases and J 0 bases, leaving 6 bases between the germline ends. The CDR3: CATSDPRSTDTQYF. The CDR3 DNA reads as TGTGCCACCAGTGATCCCAGGAGCACAGATACGCAGTATTTT.

The J gene is TRBJ1-2, the V gene TRBV6-1, with 9 bases matching TRBD1. The J segment lost 4 bases and the V segment lost 5 bases, leaving 5 bases of the junction unmatched. Looked up from germline, CDR1 is MNHNS and CDR2 is SASEGT. This CDR3 region has 14 residues. This chain's CDR3 is CASSRGGQGYGYTF. Here the CDR3 DNA reads TGTGCCAGCAGTCGTGGGGGACAGGGCTATGGCTACACCTTC.

This clonotype was seen a handful of times. The chain employs TRBV7-8 and TRBJ2-3, with D maybe TRBD2 (6 bases). The CDR3 totals 16 residues. The V gene lost 0 bases and the J gene lost 2 bases, with 12 bases spanning the gap. CDR1 and CDR2 (germline): SGHVS, FQNEAQ. CDR3 DNA: TGTGCCAGCAGCTTAGCCCCGACGGGAGACACAGATACGCAGTATTTT. Translation: CASSLAPTGDTDTQYF.